Here is one T cell receptor beta chain with its context. TCRdb's table, derived via immunoSEQ multiplex PCR, lists solely in-frame clones and lacks some. The sample lists about 2 million clones; approximately 95% were seen once. CD8 cells classed as naive were CD45RO-negative and positively selected for CCR7, excluding terminally differentiated effector memory CD45RA+ cells. Donors, without exception, were Caucasian adults residing in Nashville, Tennessee. From germline, CDR1 is SGDLS and CDR2 YYNGEE. The V gene lost 4 bases and the J gene lost 3 bases, with 11 bases spanning the gap. The CDR3 length is 13 residues. This specimen belongs to a study of shared clonotypes between healthy human individuals.

This clonotype was sampled from a young man in good health. This chain joins TRBV9 and TRBJ2-7; D is possibly TRBD2 (6 bases). Sequenced input: naive CD8+ T cells sorted from blood. The CDR3 nucleotides are TGTGCCAGCAGCCCTAGGGACTTCTACGAGCAGTACTTC. Translation: CASSPRDFYEQYF.